This T cell receptor (beta chain) appears in the sequencing data of a study of T cell responses to AZD1222 COVID-19 vaccine. Study outcomes and limitations: Unmutated variant regions reportedly attract nearly half of all spike-specific TCRs. Females made up more of the donors, who were largely white British, and clonal diversity may have come out too low. Researchers report vaccine-associated CD4 TCRs spanning spike, with dominance at 160-218 and 743-854.

Profiled with immunoSEQ multiplex PCR; TCRdb holds only in-frame clones, not every one. This sample has roughly 100,000 clones, with around 90% found just once. With regard to this clone: Antigen: not known.

The CDR3 sequence is 15 residues long. Trimming stripped 3 bases from V and 3 bases from J, with 13 bases between. Looked up from germline, CDR1 is MNHNS and CDR2 is SASEGT. The source material was peripheral blood, sampled on day 0 of AZD1222 vaccination. The chain carries TRBV6-1 and TRBJ2-3; D is perhaps TRBD1 (6 bases). This receptor was taken from an adult in good health. DNA for the CDR3: TGTGCCAGCAGTGATCCAGGGGTGCAGACAGATACGCAGTATTTT. Amino acid sequence: CASSDPGVQTDTQYF.